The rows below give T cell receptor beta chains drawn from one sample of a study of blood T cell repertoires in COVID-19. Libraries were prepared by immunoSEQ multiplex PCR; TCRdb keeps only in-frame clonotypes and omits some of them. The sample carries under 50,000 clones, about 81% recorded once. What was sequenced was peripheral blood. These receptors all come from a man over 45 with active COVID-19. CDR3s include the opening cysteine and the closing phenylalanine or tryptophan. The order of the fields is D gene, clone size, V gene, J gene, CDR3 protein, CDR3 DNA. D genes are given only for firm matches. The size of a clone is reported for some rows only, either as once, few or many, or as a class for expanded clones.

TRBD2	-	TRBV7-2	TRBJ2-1	CASSITVSGGLYNEQFF	TGTGCCAGCAGCATAACCGTCAGCGGGGGCCTTTACAATGAGCAGTTCTTC
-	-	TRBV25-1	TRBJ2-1	CASSDLYLNEQFF	TGTGCCAGCAGTGACCTCTACTTGAATGAGCAGTTCTTC
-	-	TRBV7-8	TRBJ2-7	CASSLGAGPYEQYF	TGTGCCAGCAGCTTAGGGGCGGGACCCTACGAGCAGTACTTC
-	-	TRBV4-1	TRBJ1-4	CASSQDLDGAVSKKLFF	TGCGCCAGCAGCCAGGACCTTGATGGGGCGGTTAGTAAAAAACTGTTTTTT
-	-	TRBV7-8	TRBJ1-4	CASSSRELGGEKLFF	TGTGCCAGCAGCTCTAGGGAGCTGGGTGGGGAAAAACTGTTTTTT
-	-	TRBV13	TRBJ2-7	CASSLVSHRGYEQYF	TGTGCCAGCAGCTTAGTCTCTCACCGAGGCTACGAGCAGTACTTC
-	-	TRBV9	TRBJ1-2	CASSVESGANYGYTF	TGTGCCAGCAGCGTAGAAAGCGGTGCTAACTATGGCTACACCTTC
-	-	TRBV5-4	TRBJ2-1	CASNTEGQNEQFF	TGTGCCAGCAACACGGAGGGTCAAAATGAGCAGTTCTTC
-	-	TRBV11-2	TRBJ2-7	CASSLGGVYEQYF	TGTGCCAGCAGCCTAGGGGGAGTCTACGAGCAGTACTTC
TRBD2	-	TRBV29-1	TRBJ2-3	CSVLAGDGDTQYF	TGCAGCGTACTAGCGGGGGATGGAGATACGCAGTATTTT
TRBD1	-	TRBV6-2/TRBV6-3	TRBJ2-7	CASSNRGPSYEQYF	TGTGCCAGCAGCAACAGGGGTCCCTCCTACGAGCAGTACTTC
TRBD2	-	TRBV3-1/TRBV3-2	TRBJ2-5	CASSQEDVAGRQETQYF	TGTGCCAGCAGCCAAGAGGACGTAGCGGGGCGCCAAGAGACCCAGTACTTC
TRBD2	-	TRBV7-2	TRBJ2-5	CASSWGTSQETQYF	TGTGCCAGCAGCTGGGGGACTAGCCAAGAGACCCAGTACTTC
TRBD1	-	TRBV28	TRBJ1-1	CASATGQSRSEAFF	TGTGCCAGCGCTACGGGACAGTCGCGATCTGAAGCTTTCTTT
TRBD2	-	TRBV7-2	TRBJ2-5	CASSLGSGEKTQYF	TGTGCCAGCAGCTTAGGGAGCGGGGAAAAGACCCAGTACTTC
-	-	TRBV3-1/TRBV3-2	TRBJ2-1	CASSQEWYPREQFF	TGTGCCAGCAGCCAAGAATGGTACCCCCGGGAGCAGTTCTTC
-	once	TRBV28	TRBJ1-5	CASSFSGQPQHF	TGTGCCAGCAGTTTTTCGGGTCAGCCCCAGCATTTT
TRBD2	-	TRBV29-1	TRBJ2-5	CSVHLAAGPHQETQYF	TGCAGCGTCCACCTAGCGGCGGGGCCCCACCAAGAGACCCAGTACTTC
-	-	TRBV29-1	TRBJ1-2	CSVGGGGYGYTF	TGCAGCGTTGGTGGGGGAGGCTATGGCTACACCTTC
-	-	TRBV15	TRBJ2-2	CATSIESNTGELFF	TGTGCCACCAGCATTGAGTCGAACACCGGGGAGCTGTTTTTT
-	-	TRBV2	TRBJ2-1	CASSEWRSSYNEQFF	TGTGCCAGCAGTGAGTGGAGAAGCTCCTACAATGAGCAGTTCTTC
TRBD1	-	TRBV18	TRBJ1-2	CASSRYGTGEDGYTF	TGTGCCAGCTCACGTTACGGGACAGGGGAAGACGGCTACACCTTC
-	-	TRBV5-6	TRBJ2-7	CASSFGQTYEQYF	TGTGCCAGCAGCTTCGGACAGACCTACGAGCAGTACTTC
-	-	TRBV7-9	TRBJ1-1	CASSSSNTEAFF	TGTGCCAGCAGCTCGAGTAACACTGAAGCTTTCTTT
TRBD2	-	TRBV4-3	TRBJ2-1	CASSQLVTGGGLVAYNEQFF	TGCGCCAGCAGCCAACTCGTAACGGGGGGGGGTCTTGTCGCTTACAATGAGCAGTTCTTC
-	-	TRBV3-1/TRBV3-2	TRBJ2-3	CASSQELWLDTQYF	TGTGCCAGCAGCCAAGAACTATGGCTAGATACGCAGTATTTT
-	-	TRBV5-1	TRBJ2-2	CASSLLGGGNTGELFF	TGCGCCAGCAGCTTGCTCGGGGGAGGGAACACCGGGGAGCTGTTTTTT
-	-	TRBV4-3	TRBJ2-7	CASSQGAESTYEQYF	TGCGCCAGCAGCCAAGGGGCCGAGTCAACCTACGAGCAGTACTTC
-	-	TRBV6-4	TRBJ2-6	CASSPQGAGANVLTF	TGTGCCAGCAGTCCCCAGGGTGCTGGGGCCAACGTCCTGACTTTC
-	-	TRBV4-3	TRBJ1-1	CASSPLGSWRDTEAFF	TGCGCCAGCAGCCCGTTGGGTTCTTGGAGGGACACTGAAGCTTTCTTT
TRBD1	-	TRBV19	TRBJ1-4	CASNTLGTGFFSEKLFF	TGTGCCAGTAACACCCTCGGGACAGGGTTTTTTTCCGAAAAACTGTTTTTT
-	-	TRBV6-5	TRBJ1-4	CACRGGTEKLFF	TGTGCCTGCCGCGGAGGGACTGAAAAACTGTTTTTT
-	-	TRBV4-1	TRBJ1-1	CASSQARGMNTEAFF	TGCGCCAGCAGCCAAGCTAGGGGGATGAACACTGAAGCTTTCTTT
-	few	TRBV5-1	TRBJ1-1	CASSLAPPKGMAEAFF	TGCGCCAGCAGCTTGGCCCCACCTAAGGGGATGGCCGAAGCTTTCTTT
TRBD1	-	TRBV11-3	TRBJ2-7	CASSLGGTGGNEQYF	TGTGCCAGCAGCTTAGGCGGGACAGGGGGCAACGAGCAGTACTTC
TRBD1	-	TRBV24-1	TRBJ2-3	CATSDTGQGEDTQYF	TGTGCCACCAGTGACACCGGACAGGGGGAAGATACGCAGTATTTT
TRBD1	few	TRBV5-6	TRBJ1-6	CASSLATGGSYNSPLHF	TGTGCCAGCAGCTTGGCCACAGGGGGCTCCTATAATTCACCCCTCCACTTT
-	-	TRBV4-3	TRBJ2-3	CASSQGSSLGNTQYF	TGCGCCAGCAGCCAGGGGAGTAGCTTGGGAAATACGCAGTATTTT
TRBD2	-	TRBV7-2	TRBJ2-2	CASSLVLAGGLGELFF	TGTGCCAGCAGCTTAGTCCTAGCGGGGGGGCTCGGGGAGCTGTTTTTT
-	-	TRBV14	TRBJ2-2	CASSQVGALRGTGELFF	TGTGCCAGCAGCCAAGTGGGGGCACTGAGGGGCACCGGGGAGCTGTTTTTT
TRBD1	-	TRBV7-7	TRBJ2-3	CASSLWGQGTDTQYF	TGTGCCAGCAGCTTATGGGGACAGGGCACAGATACGCAGTATTTT
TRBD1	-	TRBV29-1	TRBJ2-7	CSVDEGQNYEQYF	TGCAGCGTTGATGAGGGACAGAACTACGAGCAGTACTTC